Listed here are 24 T cell receptor beta chains from one sample, sequenced in a study of cytomegalovirus exposure and HLA in healthy donors. The PCR ran on 60 Vbeta and 13 Jbeta primers. The data were produced by immunoSEQ multiplex PCR, yet TCRdb's version contains in-frame clones alone and is incomplete. The profile shows some 120,000 clones, less than 75% of them singletons. Sample: PBMCs. Receptors originate from a middle-aged woman in good health and CMV-seronegative.

About this clone itself: The conserved phenylalanine or tryptophan is not found at the CDR3 terminus, so this likely reflects a read error. The limits of the CDR3 on the DNA are not certain, so only TCRdb's listed CDR3 is given. The V and J genes are TRBV6-5 and TRBJ2-7; TRBD2 was called by the table and not checked on the DNA. Germline V gene sequence: CDR1 MNHEY, CDR2 SVGAGI. The CDR3 comprises 10 residues, both ends counted. CDR3 loop: CASVAWTTPL.

The V call is TRBV7-2, the J call TRBJ2-2, with TRBD1 identical over 8 bases. CDR3 size: 15 residues. The V segment lost 5 bases and the J segment 5 bases; nucleotides outside the gene matches: 7. The germline V gene has CDR1 SGHTA and CDR2 FQGNSA. The chain's CDR3 is CASSLRTGRTGELFF. CDR3 nucleotide sequence: TGTGCCAGCAGCCTACGGACAGGGCGGACCGGGGAGCTGTTTTTT.

This chain uses TRBV27 with TRBJ1-5; 8 bases fit TRBD1. CDR1 and CDR2 (germline): MNHEY, SMNVEV (reference sequence). The CDR3 totals 16 residues. V was pared by 7 bases and J by 2 bases, with 10 bases of the junction left unmatched. In DNA form, the CDR3 reads TGTGCCAGCATCGGCCTCAGGGGGCTTGGCAATCAGCCCCAGCATTTT. Protein sequence: CASIGLRGLGNQPQHF.

This sequence joins TRBV28 and TRBJ2-1; the D is unclear. Trimming took off 5 bases at V and 7 bases at J, with 3 bases between the two ends. The CDR3 spans 10 residues. The V gene's germline CDR1 is MDHEN and CDR2 SYDVKM. CDR3 in DNA: TGTGCCAGCAGTCATAATGAGCAGTTCTTC. Its translation: CASSHNEQFF.

V and J are TRBV4-1 and TRBJ2-5; D remains unclear. Trimming pared 2 bases from V and 2 bases from J, leaving 6 bases between. Per germline, CDR1 MGHRA and CDR2 YSYEKL. This CDR3 has 13 residues. The CDR3 sequence is CASSQIQQETQYF. The CDR3 nucleotides are TGCGCCAGCAGCCAAATACAGCAAGAGACCCAGTACTTC.

This clone occurred a few times. This sequence joins TRBV7-8 and TRBJ1-2; 10 positions agree with TRBD1. CDR1 is SGHVS and CDR2 is FQNEAQ in the germline V gene. The CDR3 totals 14 residues. Losses at the gene ends were 0 bases for V and 11 bases for J; bases not matched to a gene: 6. The CDR3 spells CASSLADRGERYTF. CDR3 coding DNA: TGTGCCAGCAGCTTAGCGGACAGGGGGGAAAGGTACACCTTC.

J is TRBJ1-5 and V is TRBV6-1; possibly TRBD1 for D (5 bases). This CDR3 contains 16 residues. Germline V gene data show CDR1 as MNHNS and CDR2 as SASEGT. V was clipped by 3 bases and J by 3 bases, with 15 bases between them. CDR3 in DNA: TGTGCCAGCAGTGATTTGTCTAGGGGTTACAATCAGCCCCAGCATTTT. Translated, it gives CASSDLSRGYNQPQHF.

The rearrangement links TRBV18 to TRBJ2-5; 13 bases are shared with TRBD2. The germline gives CDR1 KGHSH, CDR2 LQKENI. The length of the CDR3 is 16 residues. J gave up 9 bases and V 3 bases, and 10 bases lay outside the gene matches. CDR3 in amino acids: CASSPETSGGLGSQYF. Written as DNA, the CDR3 is TGTGCCAGCTCACCGGAGACTAGCGGGGGGCTTGGGTCCCAGTACTTC.

The chain carries TRBV4-3 and TRBJ1-3; D is possibly TRBD1 (5 bases). This CDR3 comprises 16 residues. Germline assignment: CDR1 LGHNA and CDR2 YSLEER. V was trimmed by 2 bases and J by 4 bases, leaving 15 bases between them. For the CDR3, the DNA is TGCGCCAGCAGCCAAACTCTCAGGACACCCGGAAACACCATATATTTT. Its translation: CASSQTLRTPGNTIYF.

This chain joins TRBV5-1 and TRBJ2-3, with 8 bases that match TRBD2. V lost 4 bases, J lost 2 bases, and 6 bases stayed unmatched. The CDR3 totals 15 residues. Germline V gives CDR1 SGHRS, CDR2 YFSETQ. The CDR3 is CASSPLAGTTDTQYF. Here the CDR3 DNA reads TGCGCCAGCAGCCCGTTAGCGGGGACCACAGATACGCAGTATTTT.

The chain couples TRBV14 to TRBJ1-4; D remains ambiguous. The germline gives CDR1 SGHDN, CDR2 FVKESK. The CDR3 loop spans 16 amino acids. V was shortened by 0 bases and J by 8 bases, with 16 bases between the two germline ends. The CDR3 is CASSQDQPGMGEKLFF. DNA for the CDR3: TGTGCCAGCAGCCAAGATCAGCCGGGAATGGGGGAAAAACTGTTTTTT.

The count of this clone is one. The V and J genes are TRBV16 and TRBJ2-3; D is ambiguous. This CDR3 region has 15 residues. Germline CDR1 reads KGHSY; CDR2 reads FQNENV. V gave up 2 bases and J gave up 6 bases, with 15 bases separating them. Here the CDR3 DNA reads TGTGCCAGCAGCCAAGAATTTGGTGCCGGGGATACGCAGTATTTT. This encodes CASSQEFGAGDTQYF. Based on the CDR3 plus reference TRBV16 and TRBJ2-3, the full variable domain is GEEVAQTPKHLVRGEGQKAKLYCAPIKGHSYVFWYQQVLKNEFKFLISFQNENVFDETGMPKERFSAKCLPNSPCSLEIQATKLEDSAVYFCASSQEFGAGDTQYFGPGTRLTVL.

The V gene is TRBV19, the J gene TRBJ1-6; D call uncertain. The CDR3 extends over 14 amino acids. V shed 4 bases and J shed 6 bases, with 10 bases lying between them. In germline, CDR1 is LNHDA, CDR2 SQIVND (reference sequence). The CDR3 bases are TGTGCCAGTAGTACCCTTAACTCTAATTCACCCCTCCACTTT. This sequence encodes CASSTLNSNSPLHF. The full variable domain, in which reference TRBV19 and TRBJ1-6 provide the parts outside the CDR3, is DGGITQSPKYLFRKEGQNVTLSCEQNLNHDAMYWYRQDPGQGLRLIYYSQIVNDFQKGDIAEGYSVSREKKESFPLTVTSAQKNPTAFYLCASSTLNSNSPLHFGNGTRLTVT.

This chain uses TRBV11-2 with TRBJ2-2; D ambiguous. This CDR3 has 14 amino acids. Germline values: CDR1 SGHAT, CDR2 FQNNGV. The V end lost 2 bases, the J end lost 6 bases, and 10 bases lay between the germline ends. The CDR3 sequence is CASSLNSLAGELFF. CDR3 bases: TGTGCCAGCAGCTTAAACAGCCTCGCCGGGGAGCTGTTTTTT.

The chain uses TRBV11-2 and TRBJ2-4; D is unresolved. In germline, CDR1 is SGHAT, CDR2 FQNNGV. The CDR3 is 15 amino acids. V gave up 0 bases and J gave up 0 bases, with 6 bases separating them. This chain's CDR3 is CASSLDAGAKNIQYF. As DNA, the CDR3 is TGTGCCAGCAGCTTAGATGCCGGAGCCAAAAACATTCAGTACTTC.

This chain links TRBV27 with TRBJ2-4; D not resolved. Trimming removed 4 bases from V and 3 bases from J, with 4 bases in between. The CDR3 covers 12 residues. Per germline, CDR1 MNHEY and CDR2 SMNVEV (reference sequence). The CDR3 DNA reads TGTGCCAGCAGTTCGGGCAAAAACATTCAGTACTTC. Its protein is CASSSGKNIQYF.

The chain combines TRBV9 with TRBJ2-2; 10 bases match TRBD1. V was clipped by 4 bases and J by 4 bases; unmatched bases: 7. From germline, CDR1 is SGDLS and CDR2 YYNGEE. This CDR3 is built from 16 residues. CDR3 in amino acids: CASSPGTGVGTGELFF. The CDR3 DNA reads as TGTGCCAGCAGCCCCGGGACAGGGGTGGGCACCGGGGAGCTGTTTTTT.

This chain links TRBV11-1 with TRBJ2-7; 9 nucleotides agree with TRBD1. The CDR3 runs to 15 residues. Germline values: CDR1 SGHAT, CDR2 FQDESV (reference sequence). With V trimmed by 5 bases and J by 3 bases, 8 bases remained unmatched. The CDR3 protein is CASSPSGQGFYEQYF. For the CDR3, the DNA is TGTGCCAGCAGCCCTTCGGGACAGGGTTTCTACGAGCAGTACTTC.

The genes are TRBV27 and TRBJ2-2, with D uncertain. The CDR3 runs 13 residues. Germline CDR1 is MNHEY and CDR2 is SMNVEV (reference sequence). Trimming removed 3 bases at V and 5 bases at J, with 7 bases between. The CDR3 nucleotides are TGTGCCAGCAGTTTGACACGTACCGGGGAGCTGTTTTTT. Its translation: CASSLTRTGELFF.

The chain links TRBV5-4 to TRBJ2-1; a weak D match, TRBD2 (5 bases). Germline CDR1 is SGHNT and CDR2 is YYREEE (reference sequence). The V gene lost 0 bases and the J gene lost 5 bases, with 6 bases spanning the gap. The CDR3 length is 13 residues. The CDR3 nucleotides are TGTGCCAGCAGCTTGGCCGGGGACAATGAGCAGTTCTTC. This sequence encodes CASSLAGDNEQFF.

The chain combines TRBV5-3 with TRBJ1-2; D is undetermined. TRBV5-3 is an open reading frame whose function is uncertain. Trimming removed 8 bases from V and 8 bases from J, with 10 bases in between. This CDR3 is 10 amino acids long. CDR3 sequence reads: CARPSWGYTF. CDR3 sequence (DNA): TGTGCCAGGCCGAGTTGGGGCTACACCTTC.

The rearrangement joins TRBV4-3 to TRBJ2-7; the match to TRBD1 covers 11 bases. This CDR3 is built from 15 residues. The germline gives CDR1 LGHNA, CDR2 YSLEER. With 1 base clipped from V and 4 bases from J, the junction kept 3 bases outside the gene matches. CDR3 sequence (DNA): TGCGCCAGCAGCCAAGCGGGACAGGGGGTGTACGAGCAGTACTTC. Its protein is CASSQAGQGVYEQYF.

V gene TRBV6-1 combines with J gene TRBJ2-2; perhaps TRBD1 as D (6 bases). Germline CDR1 reads MNHNS; CDR2 reads SASEGT. There are 13 residues in the CDR3. Trimming pared 6 bases from V and 8 bases from J, leaving 13 bases between. The CDR3 DNA reads TGTGCCAGCAGACAGGGAACCACTGGGGAGCTGTTTTTT. It translates to CASRQGTTGELFF.

The gene calls are TRBV21-1 and TRBJ1-2; the table's D call, TRBD1, was not checked against the DNA. TRBV21-1 is listed as a pseudogene. This CDR3 comprises 15 residues. For the CDR3, the DNA is TGTGCCAGCAGCACTTTTTTGACAGGGGGATATGGCTACACCTTC. Translated, it gives CASSTFLTGGYGYTF.